The 3 T cell receptor beta chains presented below share a single source sample, sequenced in a study of blood T cell repertoires in COVID-19 (dated by TCRdb to 2020 to 2021). Library generation was performed with the immunoSEQ multiplex PCR assay. Here the immuneACCESS table is served through TCRdb, limited to in-frame sequences with V and J called. Missing clones are a known gap in these copies; in checked studies unresolved V genes cover under half, and the rest lacks a known reason. Within this sample are hundreds of thousands of clones, with 80% to 90% of them counted one time only. The ten largest make up around 1.1% of the sample. The sequenced sample consisted of PBMCs or T cells enriched from blood (not recorded which). The receptors stem from a man aged 25 to 40 who had recovered from COVID-19.

The DNA of the CDR3 is TGTGCCAGTATCAAGACTAGCGGGATGGCAGATACGCAGTATTTT. Translation: CASIKTSGMADTQYF. The J gene is TRBJ2-3, the V gene TRBV19, with 11 bases lining up with TRBD2. Germline assignment: CDR1 LNHDA and CDR2 SQIVND (reference sequence). Germline trimming cut 7 bases from V and 4 bases from J; bases unmatched to any gene: 7. This CDR3 spans 15 amino acids.

This chain joins TRBV27 and TRBJ1-5; 10 bases align to TRBD1. Germline V gene data show CDR1 as MNHEY and CDR2 as SMNVEV (reference sequence). This CDR3 is 15 amino acids long. With V trimmed by 5 bases and J by 11 bases, 12 bases remained unmatched. CDR3 residues: CASSARDRGLAAQHF. The CDR3 region has the DNA TGTGCCAGCAGTGCCCGGGACAGGGGCTTGGCGGCCCAGCATTTT.

This rearrangement joins TRBV5-1 to TRBJ2-5, with 11 bases aligning to TRBD2. CDR3 size: 16 residues. The V gene end was trimmed by 4 bases and the J gene end by 1 base; junction bases not matched to a gene: 6. From germline, CDR1 is SGHRS and CDR2 YFSETQ. CDR3 sequence: CASSEGLAGIQETQYF. The CDR3 DNA reads TGCGCCAGCAGCGAAGGACTAGCGGGCATCCAAGAGACCCAGTACTTC.